Each of the 11 T cell receptor beta chains below was sequenced from the same sample in a study of control samples from healthy donors and cancer patients. Assay used: immunoSEQ multiplex PCR; TCRdb lists only in-frame clones, some missing. This table holds some 71,000 clones, over 85% found once. The sample consisted of PBMCs. The receptors were gathered from a man in his sixties with lung cancer.

The rearrangement links TRBV6-5 to TRBJ2-6, with D hard to call. Germline loops: CDR1 MNHEY, CDR2 SVGAGI. The V gene lost 4 bases and the J gene lost 0 bases, with 4 bases spanning the gap. This CDR3 is built from 14 residues. The CDR3 sequence is CASSLYSGANVLTF. In nucleotides, the CDR3 is TGTGCCAGCAGTTTATACTCTGGGGCCAACGTCCTGACTTTC.

The chain joins TRBV5-1 to TRBJ1-1; D ambiguous. CDR1 SGHRS and CDR2 YFSETQ come from the germline V gene. The CDR3 contains 13 residues. Trimming removed 3 bases from V and 6 bases from J, with 12 bases in between. In DNA form, the CDR3 reads TGCGCCAGCAGCTACCGGGATGGGTCTGAAGCTTTCTTT. This sequence encodes CASSYRDGSEAFF.

Only one count was recorded for this clone. CDR3 in DNA: TGTGCCAGCAGTTTGACAGAGAACTATGGCTACACCTTC. Translation: CASSLTENYGYTF. The rearrangement uses TRBV12-3 or TRBV12-4 and TRBJ1-2; a possible D gene is TRBD1 (5 bases). V lost 3 bases, J lost 2 bases, and 7 bases lay in between. The CDR3 has 13 residues.

This chain connects TRBV2 to TRBJ1-5, with D perhaps TRBD1 (6 bases). Trimming pared 6 bases from V and 5 bases from J, leaving 17 bases between. CDR3 length equals 15 residues. CDR1 SNHLY and CDR2 FYNNEI come from the germline V gene. Here the CDR3 DNA reads TGTGCCAGCAGCCGGGGACAACCGGGCGATCAGCCCCAGCATTTT. Encoded protein: CASSRGQPGDQPQHF.

This clone appeared a single time. The genes are TRBV7-6 and TRBJ2-1; weak D call: TRBD1 (6 bases). The length of the CDR3 is 13 residues. The germline V gene encodes CDR1 SGHVS and CDR2 FNYEAQ. Deletions cut 5 bases from V and 4 bases from J, with 9 bases between. For the CDR3, the DNA is TGTGCCAGCAGCCCTACAGGGTACAATGAGCAGTTCTTC. Its translation: CASSPTGYNEQFF.

The CDR3 sequence: CASSGGTGINSPLHF. Written as DNA, the CDR3 is TGCGCCAGCAGCGGGGGGACAGGAATTAATTCACCCCTCCACTTT. V and J are TRBV5-1 and TRBJ1-6; TRBD1 aligns across 8 bases. This CDR3 comprises 15 residues. The germline V gene has CDR1 SGHRS and CDR2 YFSETQ. V gave up 4 bases and J gave up 6 bases; unmatched junction bases: 6.

The chain is built from TRBV14 and TRBJ2-5, with 8 bases identical to TRBD2. V shed 4 bases, J shed 5 bases, and the junction held 12 bases outside the gene matches. CDR1 SGHDN and CDR2 FVKESK come from the germline V gene. CDR3 length equals 16 residues. This chain's CDR3 is CASSLNGLAPWETQYF. The CDR3 nucleotides read TGTGCCAGCAGCCTGAATGGACTAGCACCTTGGGAGACCCAGTACTTC. Drawing the rest from reference TRBV14 and TRBJ2-5, the complete variable domain is EAGVTQFPSHSVIEKGQTVTLRCDPISGHDNLYWYRRVMGKEIKFLLHFVKESKQDESGMPNNRFLAERTGGTYSTLKVQPAELEDSGVYFCASSLNGLAPWETQYFGPGTRLLVL.

The V gene is TRBV7-9, the J gene TRBJ1-1; TRBD1 might be the D (6 bases). The CDR3 totals 15 residues. Germline V gene sequence: CDR1 SEHNR, CDR2 FQNEAQ (reference sequence). V gave up 5 bases and J gave up 3 bases, with 16 bases separating them. This CDR3 reads CASSPETGLYTEAFF. As DNA, the CDR3 is TGTGCCAGCAGCCCGGAAACAGGGTTGTACACTGAAGCTTTCTTT.

The rearrangement joins TRBV10-3 to TRBJ2-5; 9 bases are shared with TRBD1. CDR1 and CDR2 from the germline V gene are ENHRY and SYGVKD. CDR3 length: 13 residues. The J segment lost 3 bases and the V segment lost 9 bases, leaving 5 bases of the junction unmatched. CDR3 amino acids: CAMGQGSEETQYF. The CDR3 DNA reads as TGTGCCATGGGACAGGGCAGCGAAGAGACCCAGTACTTC.

The V call is TRBV2, the J call TRBJ1-2, with TRBD1 identical over 12 bases. Unmatched junction bases numbered 4, after V lost 4 bases and J lost 7 bases. The germline V gene has CDR1 SNHLY and CDR2 FYNNEI. The CDR3 runs 14 residues. In DNA form, the CDR3 reads TGTGCCAGCAGTGGGCCGGGACAGGGGGCTGGCTACACCTTC. Translated: CASSGPGQGAGYTF.

The chain carries TRBV5-1 and TRBJ2-2; 7 bases agree with TRBD1. CDR3 length: 14 residues. Germline V CDR1 and CDR2: SGHRS, YFSETQ. J lost 4 bases, V lost 5 bases, and 5 bases had no gene match. DNA of the CDR3: TGCGCCAGCAGGGGCGCAGGGGGCACCGGGGAGCTGTTTTTT. Its protein product is CASRGAGGTGELFF.